By share of the sample, the clone carrying this TCR beta chain is medium-sized. In the source study's methods: For nucleated cells, counts were estimated from reference gene primer amplification. The assay was immunoSEQ multiplex PCR, and TCRdb's table has in-frame clones only and misses some. V, J and clone size are those of that table, while D and trimming were read from the DNA. Of 120,000 or so clones detected, 55% to 70% appear once; the ten largest clones hold approximately 2.3%. This CDR3 comprises 16 residues. V lost 3 bases to trimming and J lost 9 bases; unmatched junction nucleotides: 13. The germline CDR1 and CDR2 sequences are SQVTM and ANQGSEA. These data are taken from a study of blood T cell repertoires in COVID-19.

What was sequenced was peripheral blood. The TCR was taken from a woman in her 70s with acute or convalescent COVID-19. This rearrangement joins TRBV29-1 to TRBJ2-1; 11 nucleotides match TRBD2. As DNA, the CDR3 is TGCAGCGTTGAGACTGGGCTAGCGGGAGGATACGGTGAGCAGTTCTTC. Translated, it gives CSVETGLAGGYGEQFF.